This entry concerns a single T cell receptor beta chain. The antigen is unknown. Assay: immunoSEQ multiplex PCR; the TCRdb copy retains only in-frame clones and omits some. The sample holds hundreds of thousands of clones; about 92% are singletons and the top ten take 24%. The record originates from a study of shared clonotypes between healthy human individuals. Study-level findings and limits: Large depth notwithstanding, sorted-subset sequencing proved incomplete by rarefaction. Sequencing depth was a factor that was expected to affect clonotype sharing among donors. Few donors restricted represented genetic and exposure-history diversity.

CD45RO-negative, CCR7-selected cells formed the naive CD8 fraction, which excluded terminally differentiated effector memory CD45RA+ cells. Germline V gene sequence: CDR1 SGHVS, CDR2 FQNEAQ. Between the trimmed V and J ends, which lost 2 bases and 0 bases, there was a span of 17 bases. The CDR3 contains 18 residues. This receptor was identified in a man younger than 40 in good health. J is TRBJ1-5 and V is TRBV7-8; D ambiguous. What was sequenced was naive CD8+ T cells sorted from blood. CDR3 sequence: CASSLISVSDYSNQPQHF. The CDR3 DNA reads as TGTGCCAGCAGCTTAATTAGTGTGTCCGACTATAGCAATCAGCCCCAGCATTTT. Variable domain in full (rest from reference TRBV7-8 and TRBJ1-5): GAGVSQSPRYKVAKRGQDVALRCDPISGHVSLFWYQQALGQGPEFLTYFQNEAQLDKSGLPSDRFFAERPEGSVSTLKIQRTQQEDSAVYLCASSLISVSDYSNQPQHFGDGTRLSIL.